These 3 T cell receptor beta chains were all obtained from the same sample, sequenced in a study of shared clonotypes between healthy human individuals. Sequencing used immunoSEQ multiplex PCR; TCRdb keeps in-frame clones, though not all of them. This table holds 2 million or so clones, 95% found once. The sequenced sample consisted of naive CD4+ T cells sorted from blood. As for subset: CD45RA+ positively selected. These receptors originate from a man younger than 30 in good health.

In DNA, the CDR3 is TGTGCCAGCAGAAGAAGGGATGAGCAGTTCTTC. Its translation is CASRRRDEQFF. J is TRBJ2-1 and V is TRBV6-5; no clear D. The CDR3 consists of 11 residues. V lost 6 bases, J lost 8 bases, and 8 bases lay in between. Germline lookup yields CDR1 MNHEY and CDR2 SVGAGI.

The chain links TRBV5-1 to TRBJ2-7; 7 bases align to TRBD2. CDR3 length: 14 amino acids. Looked up from germline, CDR1 is SGHRS and CDR2 is YFSETQ. Trimming cost V 1 base and J 6 bases; bases outside gene matches: 7. The CDR3 DNA reads as TGCGCCAGCAGCTTGATGGGGAGGGGAGGCGAGCAGTACTTC. It is translated as CASSLMGRGGEQYF.

J is TRBJ2-5 and V is TRBV4-1, with D perhaps TRBD1 (6 bases). CDR1 and CDR2 from the germline V gene are MGHRA and YSYEKL. The CDR3 sequence is 15 residues long. The V end was cut by 0 bases, the J end by 6 bases, with 14 bases between. CDR3 DNA: TGCGCCAGCAGCCAAGACGACGGACAGCTTCAGACCCAGTACTTC. Encoded protein: CASSQDDGQLQTQYF.